Below are 22 T cell receptor beta chains sequenced from a single sample in a study of shared clonotypes between healthy human individuals. The protocol was immunoSEQ multiplex PCR, while the TCRdb copy is restricted to in-frame clones and leaves out a portion. The sample contains 850,000 to 1,200,000 clones, under 80% of which appear only once. Sequencing input: memory CD4+ T cells sorted from blood. Subset indicated: CD45RA-negative fraction. Receptor source: a man aged 18 to 30 in good health.

This clone was observed a handful of times. This sequence joins TRBV27 and TRBJ2-1, with 8 bases identical to TRBD2. The CDR3 has 16 residues. Germline V lookup: CDR1 MNHEY, CDR2 SMNVEV (reference sequence). With 0 bases clipped from V and 7 bases from J, the junction kept 8 bases outside the gene matches. In DNA, the CDR3 is TGTGCCAGCAGTTTATCCAAGCGGGAGCGTAGGAATGAGCAGTTCTTC. Translated, it gives CASSLSKRERRNEQFF.

This chain links TRBV5-6 with TRBJ2-5, with TRBD2 matching 7 bases. The CDR3 has 14 residues. Germline V lookup: CDR1 SGHDT, CDR2 YYEEEE. V trimming: 2 bases; J trimming: 5 bases; junction bases outside the gene matches: 6. CDR3 DNA: TGTGCCAGCAGCTTTCCCGGGACTACGGAGACCCAGTACTTC. Amino acid sequence: CASSFPGTTETQYF.

The chain joins TRBV21-1 to TRBJ2-2; the table assigns TRBD1, which was not confirmed against the DNA. TRBV21-1 is a pseudogene. The CDR3 is 18 residues long. CDR3 loop: CASSKNTGGTGDTGELFF. CDR3 DNA: TGTGCCAGCAGCAAAAATACCGGGGGGACAGGGGACACCGGGGAGCTGTTTTTT.

The chain links TRBV7-2 to TRBJ1-1; D gene uncertain. Germline V gives CDR1 SGHTA, CDR2 FQGNSA. V was trimmed by 5 bases and J by 1 base, leaving 8 bases between them. The CDR3 totals 13 residues. The CDR3: CASSISPNTEAFF. The CDR3 DNA reads as TGTGCCAGCAGCATCAGTCCGAACACTGAAGCTTTCTTT.

The chain links TRBV6-6 to TRBJ2-5; 7 bases map to TRBD2. CDR1 is MNHNY, CDR2 SVGAGI, per germline (reference sequence). With 2 bases clipped from V and 4 bases from J, the junction kept 7 bases outside the gene matches. The CDR3 covers 15 residues. The CDR3 DNA sequence: TGTGCCAGCAGTTACGGCGGGGGAGGGAGAGAGACCCAGTACTTC. Translation: CASSYGGGGRETQYF.

The table lists this clone with a count of one. This rearrangement joins TRBV10-2 to TRBJ2-3; possible D gene TRBD2, 5 bases. V lost 2 bases and J lost 6, with 12 bases in between. This CDR3 is built from 14 residues. CDR1 and CDR2 from the germline V gene are WSHSY and SAAADI. Here the CDR3 DNA reads TGCGCCAGCAGTGAGAGTGGGAGAGCGGATACGCAGTATTTT. Its translation: CASSESGRADTQYF.

This clone was seen a handful of times. The genes are TRBV5-1 and TRBJ2-5, with 12 bases fitting TRBD2. The CDR3 is made up of 15 amino acids. From germline, CDR1 is SGHRS and CDR2 YFSETQ. V dropped 3 bases and J dropped 5; count of bases not matched to a gene: 5. This CDR3 reads CASSSRLAGVETQYF. The CDR3 DNA is TGCGCCAGCAGCTCCCGACTAGCGGGAGTTGAGACCCAGTACTTC.

The CDR3 DNA reads as TGCAGCGTTGTACGGGGCTGGCCCTACGAGCAGTACTTC. Protein: CSVVRGWPYEQYF. The rearrangement uses TRBV29-1 and TRBJ2-7, with D perhaps given as TRBD1 or TRBD2 (5 bases each). The germline gives CDR1 SQVTM, CDR2 ANQGSEA. The CDR3 runs to 13 residues. Deletions cut 4 bases from V and 2 bases from J, with 12 bases between.

The chain uses TRBV27 and TRBJ2-7; 12 bases align to TRBD2. This CDR3 has 17 amino acids. V lost 5 bases, J lost 3 bases, and 11 bases stayed unmatched. Germline V lookup: CDR1 MNHEY, CDR2 SMNVEV (reference sequence). The CDR3 region is CASSASSGGAFRYEQYF. CDR3 coding DNA: TGTGCCAGCAGTGCCTCTAGCGGGGGGGCTTTCCGCTACGAGCAGTACTTC.

J is TRBJ2-7 and V is TRBV5-6; weak D call: TRBD2 (6 bases). V lost 0 bases and J lost 3, with 7 bases in between. The CDR3 contains 13 residues. CDR1 is SGHDT, CDR2 YYEEEE, per germline. For the CDR3, the DNA is TGTGCCAGCAGCTTGGGCGGGAACTACGAGCAGTACTTC. Translated: CASSLGGNYEQYF.

This clone came up a few times. The chain links TRBV14 to TRBJ2-2; the D gene could be TRBD1 or TRBD2 (5 bases each). The V end was cut by 4 bases, the J end by 6 bases, with 9 bases between. This CDR3 comprises 13 residues. CDR1 is SGHDN and CDR2 is FVKESK in the germline V gene. The CDR3 loop is CASSRRGAGELFF. In DNA, the CDR3 is TGTGCCAGCAGCCGAAGGGGAGCCGGGGAGCTGTTTTTT.

This clone was counted a single time. The CDR3 region has the DNA TGTGCCAGCAGCTTGGTGACTAGCTTCCCCGAGCAGTACTTC. Its translation is CASSLVTSFPEQYF. The chain carries TRBV5-6 and TRBJ2-7, with TRBD2 matching 7 bases. The CDR3 totals 14 residues. Germline V gives CDR1 SGHDT, CDR2 YYEEEE. V dropped 0 bases and J dropped 6; count of bases not matched to a gene: 6. Combining the CDR3 with reference TRBV5-6 and TRBJ2-7 gives the whole variable domain DAGVTQSPTHLIKTRGQQVTLRCSPKSGHDTVSWYQQALGQGPQFIFQYYEEEERQRGNFPDRFSGHQFPNYSSELNVNALLLGDSALYLCASSLVTSFPEQYFGPGTRLTVT.

The chain carries TRBV29-1 and TRBJ1-1; D uncertain. With 2 bases removed from V and 1 base from J, the gap between germline ends came to 8 bases. This CDR3 is 13 amino acids long. Germline values: CDR1 SQVTM, CDR2 ANQGSEA. CDR3 DNA: TGCAGCGTTGAATCTTTTCAGAACACTGAAGCTTTCTTT. Its translation: CSVESFQNTEAFF.

The chain joins TRBV5-6 to TRBJ2-3; TRBD1 matches at 7 bases. J lost 6 bases, V lost 4 bases, and 8 bases had no gene match. Germline CDR1 SGHDT, CDR2 YYEEEE. The CDR3 consists of 14 residues. The CDR3 bases are TGTGCCAGCAGCCCTAGACAGGGAGACGATACGCAGTATTTT. This translates into CASSPRQGDDTQYF.

This chain joins TRBV5-4 and TRBJ2-3; 9 nucleotides match TRBD2. The germline CDR1 and CDR2 sequences are SGHNT and YYREEE (reference sequence). The CDR3 totals 15 residues. The trim removed 4 bases at V and 0 bases at J, leaving 3 bases unmatched. CDR3 sequence (DNA): TGTGCCAGCAGCATTCTAGCGGGAAGCACAGATACGCAGTATTTT. It encodes CASSILAGSTDTQYF.

The J gene is TRBJ2-3, the V gene TRBV6-5; 9 nucleotides match TRBD2. The CDR3 runs to 16 residues. J gave up 2 bases and V 2 bases, and 5 bases lay outside the gene matches. Germline CDR1 is MNHEY and CDR2 is SVGAGI. DNA for the CDR3: TGTGCCAGCAGTTACAGCTTGGGACTAGCCACAGATACGCAGTATTTT. Protein: CASSYSLGLATDTQYF.

This chain's CDR3 is CSVEVRGLAGRGVTDTQYF. CDR3 DNA sequence: TGCAGCGTTGAAGTCAGGGGACTAGCGGGTCGGGGGGTCACAGATACGCAGTATTTT. This chain uses TRBV29-1 with TRBJ2-3; 12 positions agree with TRBD2. There are 19 residues in the CDR3. J lost 2 bases, V lost 1 base, and 13 bases had no gene match. Germline V gene sequence: CDR1 SQVTM, CDR2 ANQGSEA.

V gene TRBV9 combines with J gene TRBJ2-2, with 7 bases that match TRBD2. CDR3 length: 16 residues. With 0 bases clipped from V and 1 base from J, the junction kept 3 bases outside the gene matches. CDR1 is SGDLS, CDR2 YYNGEE, per germline. The CDR3 coding sequence is TGTGCCAGCAGCGTAGCCACTAGCGAGAACACCGGGGAGCTGTTTTTT. Residues: CASSVATSENTGELFF.

This clone was observed at least ten times. This chain connects TRBV7-2 to TRBJ1-3, with D possibly TRBD1 on 5 matching bases. V shed 0 bases and J shed 8 bases, with 17 bases lying between them. The CDR3 spans 16 residues. CDR1 and CDR2 (germline): SGHTA, FQGNSA. This chain's CDR3 is CASSLAAGSLGHTIYF. CDR3 in DNA: TGTGCCAGCAGCTTAGCGGCAGGATCCCTGGGGCACACCATATATTTT.

The chain combines TRBV28 with TRBJ1-2; 9 nucleotides line up with TRBD1. CDR1 and CDR2 (germline): MDHEN, SYDVKM. This CDR3 is 13 amino acids long. V was clipped by 5 bases and J by 6 bases; unmatched bases: 4. The CDR3 here is CASSRRDRDGYTF. In DNA, the CDR3 is TGTGCCAGCAGTAGGCGGGACAGGGATGGCTACACCTTC.

The rearrangement joins TRBV25-1 to TRBJ2-5; 10 nucleotides line up with TRBD1. Germline-derived CDR1 and CDR2 are MGHDK and SYGVNS. This CDR3 spans 17 amino acids. V lost 0 bases and J lost 5; bases outside the gene matches: 9. DNA of the CDR3: TGTGCCAGCAGTGAATATATAGGGACAGGGGCCGGGGAGACCCAGTACTTC. Translating it yields CASSEYIGTGAGETQYF.

The V and J genes are TRBV4-1 and TRBJ2-7; D gene uncertain. CDR3 length equals 13 residues. The V and J ends lost 0 bases and 7 bases respectively, with 10 bases between them. Per germline, CDR1 MGHRA and CDR2 YSYEKL. The CDR3 nucleotides read TGCGCCAGCAGCCAAGAAATCTACCGAGAGCAGTACTTC. It translates to CASSQEIYREQYF.